Listed here are 28 T cell receptor beta chains from one sample, sequenced in a study of identical twins. In TCRdb, the 5' RACE reads were re-called with MiXCR into one record per CDR3 protein. The sample includes 400,000 to 500,000 distinct CDR3 sequences, 13% to 15% of them seen just once. These data were also reused for a study on yellow fever vaccine responses in identical twins.

The specimen sequenced was CD4+ T cells sorted from blood. These receptors were taken from a woman under 30 in good health.

The rearrangement joins TRBV10-3 to TRBJ2-1, with TRBD2 matching over 10 bases. V dropped 10 bases and J dropped 1; count of bases not matched to a gene: 4. The CDR3 length is 14 residues. Germline V gene lookup returns CDR1 ENHRY and CDR2 SYGVKD. The CDR3 DNA reads as TGTGCCACCGGACTAGCGGTGTCCTACAATGAGCAGTTCTTC. Encoded protein: CATGLAVSYNEQFF.

This clonotype showed up just a few times. The CDR3 nucleotides read TGTGCCAGCAGCCCCAAGGGGGCTGCAGAAGAGACCCAGTACTTC. It yields the protein CASSPKGAAEETQYF. The chain combines TRBV13 with TRBJ2-5; the match to TRBD1 covers 7 bases. V trimming: 5 bases; J trimming: 3 bases; junction bases outside the gene matches: 9. The germline V gene encodes CDR1 PRHDT and CDR2 FYEKMQ (reference sequence). The CDR3 is made up of 15 amino acids.

The sample holds a few counts of this clonotype. This chain uses TRBV6-2 or TRBV6-3 with TRBJ1-1; D may be TRBD1 (6 bases). CDR1 and CDR2 (germline): MNHEY, SVGEGT. The CDR3 length is 15 residues. V was clipped by 6 bases and J by 11 bases, with 25 bases between them. CDR3 DNA sequence: TGTGCCAGCAGCCCCACCCCCACAGGGCTTCTGAACGCTTTCTTT. Translating it yields CASSPTPTGLLNAFF.

The chain combines TRBV14 with TRBJ1-2; the D gene is possibly TRBD1 (5 bases). This CDR3 contains 13 residues. V was shortened by 1 base and J by 5 bases, with 8 bases between the two germline ends. CDR1 is SGHDN, CDR2 FVKESK, per germline. The CDR3 DNA reads TGTGCCAGCAGCCAAGGCAGGGTGTATGGCTACACCTTC. Protein: CASSQGRVYGYTF.

The chain couples TRBV4-2 to TRBJ2-1, with D tentatively TRBD1 or TRBD2 (5 bases each). Trimming removed 1 base from V and 5 bases from J, with 12 bases in between. Germline-derived CDR1 and CDR2 are LGHNA and YNFKEQ. The CDR3 loop spans 15 amino acids. The chain's CDR3 is CASSQVRDGHNEQFF. DNA for the CDR3: TGTGCCAGCAGCCAAGTAAGGGACGGACACAATGAGCAGTTCTTC.

This chain connects TRBV29-1 to TRBJ2-1, with D perhaps matching TRBD1 (6 bases). Germline V gene lookup returns CDR1 SQVTM and CDR2 ANQGSEA. This CDR3 is built from 17 residues. V was clipped by 1 base and J by 7 bases, with 23 bases between them. Here the CDR3 DNA reads TGCAGCGTTGAAGTTCGGCTAGGGACACAGGGCAGGAATGAGCAGTTCTTC. Its translation is CSVEVRLGTQGRNEQFF.

This clonotype has just a few counts. This chain connects TRBV11-2 to TRBJ2-4; D gene uncertain. The CDR3 is 15 residues long. Germline-derived CDR1 and CDR2 are SGHAT and FQNNGV. The V end lost 5 bases, the J end lost 3 bases, and 14 bases lay between the germline ends. The CDR3 sequence: CASSQKDDGKNIQYF. DNA of the CDR3: TGTGCCAGCAGCCAAAAGGATGACGGCAAAAACATTCAGTACTTC.

This chain connects TRBV5-6 to TRBJ2-2, with 8 positions matching TRBD1. V lost 1 base, J lost 3 bases, and 2 bases stayed unmatched. The CDR3 totals 15 residues. Germline V gene data show CDR1 as SGHDT and CDR2 as YYEEEE. CDR3 in amino acids: CASSLWTGYTGELFF. The CDR3 nucleotides read TGTGCCAGCAGCTTGTGGACAGGGTACACCGGGGAGCTGTTTTTT.

The chain couples TRBV20-1 to TRBJ2-1; 9 positions agree with TRBD2. Trimming removed 1 base from V and 3 bases from J; junction bases left unmatched: 7. The CDR3 runs 16 residues. Per germline, CDR1 DFQATT and CDR2 SNEGSKA (reference sequence). The CDR3 bases are TGCAGTGCTAGAGCCGCGACTAGCGGTGTCTACAATGAGCAGTTCTTC. Protein: CSARAATSGVYNEQFF.

The CDR3 nucleotides read TGTGCCAGCAGCCTTCTCCTGGGACAGGGATACGAGCAGTACTTC. Translated, it gives CASSLLLGQGYEQYF. J is TRBJ2-7 and V is TRBV7-9; 9 bases map to TRBD1. CDR3 length: 15 amino acids. Germline assignment: CDR1 SEHNR and CDR2 FQNEAQ (reference sequence). Trimming removed 5 bases from V and 4 bases from J; junction bases left unmatched: 9.

This clonotype showed up many times. CDR3 in DNA: TGCGCCAGCAGCTTATATCGAGGGACTGAAGCTTTCTTT. It specifies CASSLYRGTEAFF. The chain is built from TRBV5-1 and TRBJ1-1; D not resolved. This CDR3 contains 13 residues. Trimming shortened V by 2 bases and J by 5 bases, and 10 bases separated the two germline ends. Germline V gene lookup returns CDR1 SGHRS and CDR2 YFSETQ.

V and J are TRBV11-2 and TRBJ2-3; perhaps D is TRBD1 or TRBD2 (6 bases each). CDR3 length equals 18 residues. V lost 5 bases to trimming and J lost 1 base, with 22 bases between them. The V gene's germline CDR1 is SGHAT and CDR2 FQNNGV. In DNA, the CDR3 is TGTGCCAGCAGCCCATCCAGGAGGGGGTTCGCGCGCACAGATACGCAGTATTTT. It encodes CASSPSRRGFARTDTQYF.

The chain recombines TRBV7-9 with TRBJ2-5; D uncertain. CDR1 and CDR2 (germline): SEHNR, FQNEAQ (reference sequence). CDR3 length equals 15 residues. V lost 1 base to trimming and J lost 5 bases, with 14 bases between them. CDR3 coding DNA: TGTGCCAGCAGCTTAGAACAGCGCCCTAGGGAGACCCAGTACTTC. Translation: CASSLEQRPRETQYF. Full variable domain (missing parts from reference TRBV7-9 and TRBJ2-5): DTGVSQNPRHKITKRGQNVTFRCDPISEHNRLYWYRQTLGQGPEFLTYFQNEAQLEKSRLLSDRFSAERPKGSFSTLEIQRTEQGDSAMYLCASSLEQRPRETQYFGPGTRLLVL.

CDR3 region: CSASGLSEQFF. The CDR3 DNA follows: TGCAGTGCTAGCGGACTATCCGAGCAGTTCTTC. The chain employs TRBV20-1 and TRBJ2-1, with a possible D match to TRBD2 (6 bases). Looked up from germline, CDR1 is DFQATT and CDR2 is SNEGSKA (reference sequence). This CDR3 spans 11 amino acids. Trimming took off 3 bases at V and 10 bases at J, with 10 bases between the two ends.

This clonotype appeared a few times. This chain joins TRBV12-3 or TRBV12-4 and TRBJ2-7; a weak D match, TRBD1 (6 bases). Trimming removed 6 bases from V and 4 bases from J, with 16 bases in between. CDR3 length equals 14 residues. The CDR3 here is CASSSTGGWYEQYF. The CDR3 DNA is TGTGCCAGCAGCTCGACAGGTGGTTGGTACGAGCAGTACTTC.

This clonotype has at least ten counts. The chain uses TRBV7-9 and TRBJ2-1, with 8 bases that match TRBD2. V lost 3 bases and J lost 3; bases outside the gene matches: 7. The germline CDR1 and CDR2 sequences are SEHNR and FQNEAQ (reference sequence). The length of the CDR3 is 16 residues. The DNA for the CDR3 is TGTGCCAGCAGCTTGAGCGGGAGTGGAAACTACAATGAGCAGTTCTTC. Protein sequence: CASSLSGSGNYNEQFF.

In its sample, this clonotype was seen a few times. V usage is TRBV12-3 or TRBV12-4 and J usage is TRBJ2-3; D gene uncertain. Trimming removed 3 bases at V and 1 base at J, with 8 bases between. The CDR3 totals 14 residues. For the CDR3, the DNA is TGTGCCAGCAGTTTCGGCCACCGCACAGATACGCAGTATTTT. Its translation: CASSFGHRTDTQYF.

This clonotype has a count of ten or more. The gene calls are TRBV6-4 and TRBJ2-1, with 9 positions matching TRBD2. The CDR3 is 19 residues long. V lost 6 bases and J lost 3; bases outside the gene matches: 18. Germline CDR1 and CDR2: MRHNA and SNTAGT. The CDR3 protein is CASSPIGLAGKSGYNEQFF. In DNA, the CDR3 is TGTGCCAGCAGCCCGATTGGGCTAGCGGGAAAGTCGGGCTACAATGAGCAGTTCTTC.

This clonotype was seen a few times. This sequence joins TRBV10-3 and TRBJ2-5, with a tentative D call TRBD1 (5 bases). V shed 9 bases and J shed 0 bases, with 8 bases lying between them. The CDR3 covers 12 residues. CDR1 is ENHRY and CDR2 is SYGVKD in the germline V gene. The CDR3 DNA reads TGTGCCATTTCCAGGGACCAAGAGACCCAGTACTTC. Residues: CAISRDQETQYF.

As to this clonotype: One end of the junction fails to match germline, which may point to a read error. The gene calls are TRBV7-7 and TRBJ2-3; the D gene is possibly TRBD2 (7 bases). The CDR3 length is 15 residues. The V gene's germline CDR1 is SSHAT and CDR2 FNYEAQ (reference sequence). The CDR3 nucleotides read TGTGCTAGCAGTTACCTCGGGGGGCTTGGAGATACGCAGTATTTT. This sequence encodes CASSYLGGLGDTQYF.

V usage is TRBV20-1 and J usage is TRBJ2-7; 10 positions match TRBD1. The CDR3 runs 12 residues. In germline, CDR1 is DFQATT, CDR2 SNEGSKA (reference sequence). For the CDR3, the DNA is TGCGCCACGGGACAGGGGATCTACGAGCAGTACTTC. Amino acid sequence: CATGQGIYEQYF.

The gene calls are TRBV21-1 and TRBJ2-7; the table assigns TRBD1, which was not confirmed against the DNA. TRBV21-1 is assigned pseudogene status. The CDR3 covers 13 residues. The CDR3 DNA is TGTGCCAGCAGCGGCAGGGAAACCTACGAGCAGTACTTC. Encoded protein: CASSGRETYEQYF.

The CDR3 bases are TGCGCCAGCAGCCGGGACAGTAAGAACACTGAAGCTTTCTTT. It translates to CASSRDSKNTEAFF. The V and J genes are TRBV5-1 and TRBJ1-1, with TRBD1 identical over 7 bases. V shed 4 bases and J 1 base; nucleotides not matched to a gene: 4. This CDR3 comprises 14 residues. Germline CDR1 reads SGHRS; CDR2 reads YFSETQ.

This clonotype has only a few counts. The chain is built from TRBV7-2 and TRBJ2-1, with D perhaps TRBD2 (6 bases). V lost 4 bases to trimming and J lost 7 bases, with 20 bases between them. The CDR3 extends over 16 amino acids. CDR1 and CDR2 (germline): SGHTA, FQGNSA. The DNA for the CDR3 is TGTGCCAGCAGCTCCCGCGGGGACGCACGTAGAAATGAGCAGTTCTTC. This sequence encodes CASSSRGDARRNEQFF. The complete variable domain, with remaining parts taken from reference TRBV7-2 and TRBJ2-1, reads GAGVSQSPSNKVTEKGKDVELRCDPISGHTALYWYRQSLGQGLEFLIYFQGNSAPDKSGLPSDRFSAERTGGSVSTLTIQRTQQEDSAVYLCASSSRGDARRNEQFFGPGTRLTVL.

This clonotype was observed a handful of times. The DNA for the CDR3 is TGTGCCAGCTCACAGACAGTTGGGGGCACTGAAGCTTTCTTT. Its protein product is CASSQTVGGTEAFF. The chain joins TRBV18 to TRBJ1-1; a weak D match, TRBD1 (5 bases). The ends were cut back, 4 bases at V and 4 bases at J, with 13 bases in the middle. The CDR3 length is 14 residues. CDR1 is KGHSH, CDR2 LQKENI, per germline. The full variable domain, with the rest looked up from reference TRBV18 and TRBJ1-1, is NAGVMQNPRHLVRRRGQEARLRCSPMKGHSHVYWYRQLPEEGLKFMVYLQKENIIDESGMPKERFSAEFPKEGPSILRIQQVVRGDSAAYFCASSQTVGGTEAFFGQGTRLTVV.

This chain uses TRBV7-2 with TRBJ2-7, with 9 bases fitting TRBD1. From germline, CDR1 is SGHTA and CDR2 FQGNSA. V lost 0 bases to trimming and J lost 6 bases; unmatched junction nucleotides: 12. The CDR3 is made up of 17 amino acids. In DNA, the CDR3 is TGTGCCAGCAGCTTAGCGTACAGGGGGCCTAGGTTTTCCGAGCAGTACTTC. It yields the protein CASSLAYRGPRFSEQYF.

This clonotype was seen a few times. This chain joins TRBV15 and TRBJ2-2, with D unresolved. CDR3 length: 16 amino acids. The germline V and J ends were trimmed by 4 bases and 3 bases, with 15 bases remaining between them. Germline values: CDR1 LNHNV, CDR2 YYDKDF (reference sequence). This CDR3 is CATSNPKDGDTGELFF. Here the CDR3 DNA reads TGTGCCACCAGCAACCCCAAGGATGGGGACACCGGGGAGCTGTTTTTT.

The chain is built from TRBV9 and TRBJ2-1; TRBD2 matches 9 bases. V trimming: 0 bases; J trimming: 8 bases; junction bases outside the gene matches: 9. The CDR3 has 16 amino acids. Germline CDR1 SGDLS, CDR2 YYNGEE. Written as DNA, the CDR3 is TGTGCCAGCAGCGTAGGAGGCGGGAGGGCCTTAGATGAGCAGTTCTTC. This encodes CASSVGGGRALDEQFF.